Following are 5 T cell receptor beta chains from one sample sequenced in a study of vaccination effects on CD4 cells after COVID-19. After less than twelve days in culture, the CD4+ T cells were isolated. No cognate antigen is known for these TCRs. The repertoire was sequenced with immunoSEQ multiplex PCR; TCRdb's copy has only in-frame clones and lacks some. Of tens of thousands of clones listed, roughly three quarters were seen once; the top ten hold roughly 2%. The sample consisted of CD4+ T cells from PBMCs cultured without peptide, taken before COVID-19 vaccination. These receptors were obtained from a human donor who received a COVID-19 vaccine.

This clone appeared a single time. The rearrangement links TRBV12-3 or TRBV12-4 to TRBJ2-1, with D unclear. The ends were cut back, 6 bases at V and 8 bases at J, with 11 bases in the middle. CDR3 length equals 12 residues. CDR3: CASRTSWYEQFF. The CDR3, as DNA: TGTGCCAGCAGAACCAGTTGGTATGAGCAGTTCTTC.

The genes are TRBV7-8 and TRBJ2-7; TRBD1 aligns across 10 bases. V lost 0 bases and J lost 3; bases outside the gene matches: 5. In germline, CDR1 is SGHVS, CDR2 FQNEAQ. The CDR3 runs to 16 residues. This CDR3 reads CASSLARDRGNYEQYV. CDR3 coding DNA: TGTGCCAGCAGCTTAGCCCGGGACAGGGGCAACTACGAGCAGTACGTC.

V and J are TRBV6-5 and TRBJ1-1; D remains unclear. V gave up 7 bases and J gave up 1 base, with 10 bases separating them. CDR1 is MNHEY, CDR2 SVGAGI, per germline. The CDR3 has 13 residues. The CDR3 sequence is CASTIGPNTEAFF. In DNA, the CDR3 is TGTGCCAGCACCATTGGACCGAACACTGAAGCTTTCTTT.

The J gene is TRBJ1-4, the V gene TRBV10-2; D perhaps matches TRBD1 (5 bases). This CDR3 is built from 16 residues. Germline values: CDR1 WSHSY, CDR2 SAAADI. Trimming shortened V by 7 bases and J by 1 base, and 16 bases separated the two germline ends. The CDR3 nucleotides read TGCGCCAGCATCGACAGAAAGAGTAGAACTAATGAAAAACTGTTTTTT. It encodes CASIDRKSRTNEKLFF.

The chain is built from TRBV5-1 and TRBJ2-3, with a weak D call TRBD2 (5 bases). The CDR3 loop spans 13 amino acids. Trimming stripped 4 bases from V and 8 bases from J, with 14 bases between. CDR1 and CDR2 from the germline V gene are SGHRS and YFSETQ. In DNA form, the CDR3 reads TGCGCCAGCAGCGCGGACTTCTGGGCTACGCAGTATTTT. Translated, it gives CASSADFWATQYF.